This record covers a single T cell receptor beta chain. CDR1 is MNHEY and CDR2 is SMNVEV in the germline V gene (reference sequence). The V and J ends lost 6 bases and 2 bases, in that order; junction bases with no gene match: 8. This CDR3 is built from 17 residues. This sample was taken from a study of cytomegalovirus exposure and HLA in healthy donors. Primers: 60 Vbeta forward and 13 Jbeta reverse. TCRdb keeps only in-frame clones here, not all; method: immunoSEQ multiplex PCR. The data contain about 150,000 clones, more than 70% of them singletons. The sequencing sample was made of PBMCs. The chain recombines TRBV27 with TRBJ2-3, with 13 bases fitting TRBD2. This clonotype originated in a man between 18 and 29 years old in good health and CMV-seropositive. As DNA, the CDR3 is TGTGCCAGCAGAAGTCGACTAGCGGGAGGCCCCACAGATACGCAGTATTTT. As protein: CASRSRLAGGPTDTQYF.